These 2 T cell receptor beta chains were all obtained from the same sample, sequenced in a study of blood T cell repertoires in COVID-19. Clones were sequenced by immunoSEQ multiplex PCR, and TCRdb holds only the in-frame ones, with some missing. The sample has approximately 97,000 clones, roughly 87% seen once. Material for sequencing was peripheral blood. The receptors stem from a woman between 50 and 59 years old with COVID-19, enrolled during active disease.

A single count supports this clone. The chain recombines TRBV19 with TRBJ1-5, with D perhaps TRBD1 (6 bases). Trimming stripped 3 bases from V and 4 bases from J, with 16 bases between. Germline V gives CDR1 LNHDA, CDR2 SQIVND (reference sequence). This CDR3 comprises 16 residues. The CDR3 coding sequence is TGTGCCAGTAGTATGGGTCGACAGGCCAATAATCAGCCCCAGCATTTT. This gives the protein CASSMGRQANNQPQHF.

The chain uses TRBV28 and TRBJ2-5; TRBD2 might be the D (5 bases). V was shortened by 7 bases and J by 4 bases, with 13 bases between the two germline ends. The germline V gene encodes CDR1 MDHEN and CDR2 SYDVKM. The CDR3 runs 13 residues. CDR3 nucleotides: TGTGCCAGCATGACCCCCAGCGGAGAGACCCAGTACTTC. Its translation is CASMTPSGETQYF.